What follows are 30 T cell receptor beta chains derived from one specimen sequenced in a study of cytomegalovirus exposure and HLA in healthy donors. Both 60 Vbeta primers and 13 Jbeta primers went into the PCR. Profiled with immunoSEQ multiplex PCR; TCRdb holds only in-frame clones, not every one. Found here are nearly 110,000 clones, about 80% of them singletons; the top ten hold about 8%. Sequencing was done on a sample of PBMCs. Receptors originate from a man aged 25 to 45 in good health and CMV-seronegative.

The chain combines TRBV19 with TRBJ1-4; D is unresolved. Per the germline V gene, CDR1 is LNHDA and CDR2 is SQIVND (reference sequence). The CDR3 extends over 14 amino acids. Trimming removed 5 bases from V and 8 bases from J, with 15 bases in between. The CDR3 protein is CASSGGAFGEKLFF. The CDR3 coding sequence is TGTGCCAGTAGTGGAGGAGCCTTTGGGGAAAAACTGTTTTTT.

V and J are TRBV14 and TRBJ2-5; TRBD1 aligns across 9 bases. The CDR3 covers 17 residues. The V and J ends lost 4 bases and 2 bases, in that order; junction bases with no gene match: 11. Germline V CDR1 and CDR2: SGHDN, FVKESK. The CDR3 sequence: CASSPGDRADSQETQYF. DNA for the CDR3: TGTGCCAGCAGCCCCGGGGACAGGGCTGATTCGCAAGAGACCCAGTACTTC.

The rearrangement links TRBV7-8 to TRBJ2-3, with TRBD1 identical over 9 bases. The CDR3 has 15 amino acids. V was clipped by 4 bases and J by 0 bases; unmatched bases: 2. In germline, CDR1 is SGHVS, CDR2 FQNEAQ. As DNA, the CDR3 is TGTGCCAGCAGCTACGGGACAGGGAGCACAGATACGCAGTATTTT. Its translation: CASSYGTGSTDTQYF. The whole variable domain, remainder taken from reference TRBV7-8 and TRBJ2-3, is GAGVSQSPRYKVAKRGQDVALRCDPISGHVSLFWYQQALGQGPEFLTYFQNEAQLDKSGLPSDRFFAERPEGSVSTLKIQRTQQEDSAVYLCASSYGTGSTDTQYFGPGTRLTVL.

This clone showed up just a few times. The chain joins TRBV11-3 to TRBJ2-1, with a tentative D call TRBD2 (6 bases). This CDR3 has 13 residues. Trimming removed 2 bases at V and 10 bases at J, with 12 bases between. Germline lookup yields CDR1 SGHNT and CDR2 YENEEA. In DNA form, the CDR3 reads TGTGCCAGCAGCTTAAACACCGGACTAGAGCAGTTCTTC. It translates to CASSLNTGLEQFF.

The chain couples TRBV10-2 to TRBJ2-5; 10 bases agree with TRBD2. Germline CDR1 reads WSHSY; CDR2 reads SAAADI. The CDR3 consists of 14 residues. The J segment lost 4 bases and the V segment lost 6 bases, leaving 5 bases of the junction unmatched. The CDR3: CASSLLAGAETQYF. CDR3 bases: TGCGCCAGCAGCCTCCTAGCGGGGGCAGAGACCCAGTACTTC.

In the case of this clone: The sample has other DNA sequences that encode this CDR3 too. The chain employs TRBV2 and TRBJ1-1; tentative D call: TRBD1 (6 bases). Trimming took 6 bases from V and 6 from J, leaving 14 bases between them. The CDR3 length is 13 residues. Germline loops: CDR1 SNHLY, CDR2 FYNNEI. The CDR3 region is CASSMDRGAEAFF. Written as DNA, the CDR3 is TGTGCCAGCAGCATGGACAGAGGAGCTGAAGCTTTCTTT. Full variable domain (remainder filled in from reference TRBV2 and TRBJ1-1): EPEVTQTPSHQVTQMGQEVILRCVPISNHLYFYWYRQILGQKVEFLVSFYNNEISEKSEIFDDQFSVERPDGSNFTLKIRSTKLEDSAMYFCASSMDRGAEAFFGQGTRLTVV.

The gene calls are TRBV7-2 and TRBJ2-5; the D gene is possibly TRBD2 (6 bases). This CDR3 has 13 residues. With 5 bases removed from V and 5 bases from J, the gap between germline ends came to 12 bases. Per the germline V gene, CDR1 is SGHTA and CDR2 is FQGNSA. The CDR3: CASSTGVQETQYF. The CDR3 nucleotides are TGTGCCAGCAGCACGGGAGTTCAGGAGACCCAGTACTTC.

This clone was counted only a few times. The CDR3 loop reads CASTPQDRGLYGYTF. The CDR3, as DNA: TGTGCCAGCACCCCACAGGACAGGGGGCTGTATGGCTACACCTTC. The chain employs TRBV28 and TRBJ1-2; 11 nucleotides line up with TRBD1. CDR3 size: 15 residues. V trimming: 7 bases; J trimming: 5 bases; junction bases outside the gene matches: 9. CDR1 is MDHEN, CDR2 SYDVKM, per germline.

This clone was observed a single time. The J gene is TRBJ1-3, the V gene TRBV4-2, with D perhaps matching TRBD1 (5 bases). The CDR3 is 14 amino acids. The V gene lost 0 bases and the J gene lost 4 bases, with 7 bases spanning the gap. The V gene's germline CDR1 is LGHNA and CDR2 YNFKEQ. The CDR3 is CASSQERGGNTIYF. Written as DNA, the CDR3 is TGTGCCAGCAGCCAAGAAAGGGGAGGAAACACCATATATTTT.

The J gene is TRBJ2-3, the V gene TRBV5-5; 7 nucleotides align to TRBD1. The V gene's germline CDR1 is SGHKS and CDR2 YYEKEE (reference sequence). This CDR3 spans 16 amino acids. V dropped 2 bases and J dropped 0; count of bases not matched to a gene: 6. As DNA, the CDR3 is TGTGCCAGCAGCTTTGGGACAGCCTCCAGCACAGATACGCAGTATTTT. It is translated as CASSFGTASSTDTQYF.

V is TRBV16 and J is TRBJ1-2; 7 bases fit TRBD1. V was pared by 3 bases and J by 8 bases, with 6 bases of the junction left unmatched. The CDR3 is 13 residues long. The germline V gene has CDR1 KGHSY and CDR2 FQNENV. The CDR3 region has the DNA TGTGCCAGCAGCCAGTCGACAGGGTCGGGCTACACCTTC. Residues: CASSQSTGSGYTF. The full variable domain, its missing parts supplied by reference TRBV16 and TRBJ1-2, is GEEVAQTPKHLVRGEGQKAKLYCAPIKGHSYVFWYQQVLKNEFKFLISFQNENVFDETGMPKERFSAKCLPNSPCSLEIQATKLEDSAVYFCASSQSTGSGYTFGSGTRLTVV.

This clone was found a few times. The chain employs TRBV19 and TRBJ2-7; TRBD1 might be the D (6 bases). Trimming shortened V by 4 bases and J by 1 base, and 26 bases separated the two germline ends. The CDR3 is 19 amino acids. Germline-derived CDR1 and CDR2 are LNHDA and SQIVND (reference sequence). DNA of the CDR3: TGTGCCAGTAGTACTCGACAGGCGGGCCGGCAGATTCCGTCCTACGAGCAGTACTTC. Its protein is CASSTRQAGRQIPSYEQYF.

V and J are TRBV5-4 and TRBJ2-1; weak D call: TRBD1 (6 bases). In germline, CDR1 is SGHNT, CDR2 YYREEE (reference sequence). V was cut by 5 bases and J by 0 bases, with 9 bases left in between. The CDR3 has 14 amino acids. The CDR3 region has the DNA TGTGCCAGCAGGGAACAGGGCTCCTACAATGAGCAGTTCTTC. Its translation: CASREQGSYNEQFF.

V and J are TRBV6-5 and TRBJ2-7; no reliable D call. The V end lost 6 bases, the J end lost 3 bases, and 12 bases lay between the germline ends. Germline V gives CDR1 MNHEY, CDR2 SVGAGI. The CDR3 extends over 13 amino acids. As DNA, the CDR3 is TGTGCCAGCAGAAAAATGCCCGGCTACGAGCAGTACTTC. Residues: CASRKMPGYEQYF.

The chain couples TRBV9 to TRBJ1-3; D is unclear. V was trimmed by 0 bases and J by 0 bases, leaving 7 bases between them. The CDR3 runs to 15 residues. CDR1 and CDR2 from the germline V gene are SGDLS and YYNGEE. CDR3 sequence reads: CASSVGADSGNTIYF. In DNA form, the CDR3 reads TGTGCCAGCAGCGTAGGGGCCGACTCTGGAAACACCATATATTTT.

The chain joins TRBV9 to TRBJ2-2; 7 nucleotides agree with TRBD1. The junction had 13 bases not matched to a gene; V was cut back by 2 bases and J by 6 bases. Germline lookup yields CDR1 SGDLS and CDR2 YYNGEE. The CDR3 is made up of 17 amino acids. The CDR3 here is CASSVISTGPFSGELFF. The CDR3 nucleotides read TGTGCCAGCAGCGTCATTTCGACAGGGCCCTTTTCCGGGGAGCTGTTTTTT.

The chain employs TRBV28 and TRBJ1-5; perhaps TRBD1 as D (6 bases). Germline V gene sequence: CDR1 MDHEN, CDR2 SYDVKM. The CDR3 runs to 12 residues. V was shortened by 5 bases and J by 5 bases, with 7 bases between the two germline ends. The CDR3 DNA is TGTGCCAGCAGTGGACAGCATCAGCCCCAGCATTTT. Amino acids: CASSGQHQPQHF.

The V gene is TRBV7-6, the J gene TRBJ2-1; TRBD1 matches at 9 bases. The CDR3 sequence is 15 residues long. Germline loops: CDR1 SGHVS, CDR2 FNYEAQ. The V segment lost 3 bases and the J segment 7 bases; nucleotides outside the gene matches: 7. CDR3 coding DNA: TGTGCCAGCAGCTTCCGGGACAGGGTTGTTAATGAGCAGTTCTTC. Translating it yields CASSFRDRVVNEQFF.

The V gene is TRBV27, the J gene TRBJ2-1, with 10 positions matching TRBD2. The CDR3 has 15 residues. V lost 5 bases, J lost 7 bases, and 8 bases stayed unmatched. Germline V gives CDR1 MNHEY, CDR2 SMNVEV (reference sequence). The CDR3 sequence is CASSPGTSASNEQFF. DNA for the CDR3: TGTGCCAGCAGTCCCGGGACTAGCGCCAGTAATGAGCAGTTCTTC.

This clone was counted a single time. The chain carries TRBV9 and TRBJ1-2, with 11 bases matching TRBD1. The CDR3 loop spans 16 amino acids. Germline values: CDR1 SGDLS, CDR2 YYNGEE. The junction had 6 bases not matched to a gene; V was cut back by 2 bases and J by 3 bases. CDR3 nucleotide sequence: TGTGCCAGCAGCGTGACGGACAGGGGGCGCGACTATGGCTACACCTTC. Its translation: CASSVTDRGRDYGYTF.

This clone came up a few times. The genes are TRBV5-1 and TRBJ1-5; D not certain. Trimming removed 2 bases from V and 0 bases from J, with 30 bases in between. The germline V gene encodes CDR1 SGHRS and CDR2 YFSETQ. The length of the CDR3 is 22 residues. The CDR3 sequence is CASSFFAAWATLTRYSNQPQHF. In nucleotides, the CDR3 is TGCGCCAGCAGCTTTTTTGCCGCCTGGGCCACCCTCACCCGATATAGCAATCAGCCCCAGCATTTT.

This clone was observed a few times. This chain uses TRBV10-3 with TRBJ1-4, with a possible D match to TRBD1 (6 bases). In germline, CDR1 is ENHRY, CDR2 SYGVKD. CDR3 size: 16 residues. V was clipped by 5 bases and J by 1 base, with 14 bases between them. The CDR3, as DNA: TGTGCCATCAGTCGAAGCTCAGGGGAAACTAATGAAAAACTGTTTTTT. Translated, it gives CAISRSSGETNEKLFF.

The rearrangement joins TRBV5-1 to TRBJ1-4; D gene ambiguous. Trimming cost V 2 bases and J 0 bases, with 5 bases left between them. The germline gives CDR1 SGHRS, CDR2 YFSETQ. The CDR3 spans 14 residues. The CDR3 spells CASSFGATNEKLFF. The CDR3 coding sequence is TGCGCCAGCAGCTTCGGGGCAACTAATGAAAAACTGTTTTTT. The full variable domain, completed using reference TRBV5-1 and TRBJ1-4, is KAGVTQTPRYLIKTRGQQVTLSCSPISGHRSVSWYQQTPGQGLQFLFEYFSETQRNKGNFPGRFSGRQFSNSRSEMNVSTLELGDSALYLCASSFGATNEKLFFGSGTQLSVL.

This chain connects TRBV23-1 to TRBJ2-7; the D gene is possibly TRBD2 (6 bases). Being an ORF, TRBV23-1 has a function that is uncertain. The V and J ends lost 2 bases and 3 bases respectively, with 11 bases between them. The CDR3 covers 14 residues. As DNA, the CDR3 is TGCGCCAGCAGTCAACACGGGAGAAGCTACGAGCAGTACTTC. Translated, it gives CASSQHGRSYEQYF.

This chain links TRBV19 with TRBJ1-1; 7 bases line up with TRBD1. CDR3 length equals 14 residues. V was clipped by 2 bases and J by 3 bases; unmatched bases: 3. Germline V CDR1 and CDR2: LNHDA, SQIVND (reference sequence). Written as DNA, the CDR3 is TGTGCCAGTAGTATAAGGGGGCGTGACACTGAAGCTTTCTTT. Translation: CASSIRGRDTEAFF.

The chain carries TRBV27 and TRBJ2-1; D perhaps matches TRBD1 (6 bases). Between the trimmed V and J ends, which lost 2 bases and 2 bases, there was a span of 10 bases. The CDR3 is 15 amino acids. Germline assignment: CDR1 MNHEY and CDR2 SMNVEV (reference sequence). The CDR3 sequence: CASSLGQGTYNEQFF. CDR3 nucleotide sequence: TGTGCCAGCAGTTTAGGGCAGGGGACCTACAATGAGCAGTTCTTC.

With respect to this clone: Other DNA sequences in this specimen translate into the identical CDR3. The chain joins TRBV9 to TRBJ2-7, with TRBD1 matching 9 bases. Germline CDR1 reads SGDLS; CDR2 reads YYNGEE. The CDR3 loop spans 14 amino acids. The ends lost 0 bases at V and 2 bases at J; junction bases unmatched: 0. In nucleotides, the CDR3 is TGTGCCAGCAGCGTAGGACAGGGGGCCTACGAGCAGTACTTC. This sequence encodes CASSVGQGAYEQYF.

V gene TRBV14 combines with J gene TRBJ1-2; D is perhaps TRBD1 (6 bases). The germline V and J ends were trimmed by 5 bases and 8 bases, with 12 bases remaining between them. The CDR3 spans 12 residues. Per germline, CDR1 SGHDN and CDR2 FVKESK. CDR3 amino acids: CASSNQGRGYTF. The CDR3 DNA reads as TGTGCCAGCAGCAACCAGGGGCGAGGCTACACCTTC.

V and J are TRBV18 and TRBJ2-2; D possibly corresponds to TRBD2 (6 bases). V dropped 2 bases and J dropped 1 base, with 8 bases sitting between them. Looked up from germline, CDR1 is KGHSH and CDR2 is LQKENI. The CDR3 sequence is 15 residues long. CDR3 nucleotide sequence: TGTGCCAGCTCACCAAATAGCGGGAACACCGGGGAGCTGTTTTTT. Residues: CASSPNSGNTGELFF. The full variable domain, in which reference TRBV18 and TRBJ2-2 provide the parts outside the CDR3, is NAGVMQNPRHLVRRRGQEARLRCSPMKGHSHVYWYRQLPEEGLKFMVYLQKENIIDESGMPKERFSAEFPKEGPSILRIQQVVRGDSAAYFCASSPNSGNTGELFFGEGSRLTVL.

V gene TRBV9 combines with J gene TRBJ1-1; D might be TRBD1 (6 bases). Germline CDR1 and CDR2: SGDLS and YYNGEE. The CDR3 contains 15 residues. Trimming cost V 0 bases and J 2 bases, with 11 bases left between them. The CDR3 is CASSVVEGVNTEAFF. In nucleotides, the CDR3 is TGTGCCAGCAGCGTAGTAGAGGGGGTTAACACTGAAGCTTTCTTT.